This TCR beta chain was captured in a study of blood T cell repertoires in COVID-19. Study details: Acute and convalescent COVID-19 specimens originated in the United States, Italy and Spain. T cells, B-cell-depleted T cells, or PBMCs supplied cDNA or gDNA.

V was pared by 1 base and J by 6 bases, with 10 bases of the junction left unmatched. In germline, CDR1 is SGHDT, CDR2 YYEEEE. The CDR3 sequence is 15 residues long. As handled by the study authors: Using reference gene primer amplification, nucleated cell counts were estimated. The repertoire was sequenced with immunoSEQ multiplex PCR; TCRdb's copy has only in-frame clones and lacks some. The V and J calls and clone size come from that table; D and trimming were worked out from the DNA. This table has tens of thousands of clones, over 80% appearing once. This clone was counted once. V is TRBV5-6 and J is TRBJ2-7, with 7 bases identical to TRBD2. Sequencing was performed on peripheral blood. This TCR was sampled from a human donor in a cohort sampled during active COVID-19. In nucleotides, the CDR3 is TGTGCCAGCAGCTTGTGGGGACTCAGGGAGGGCGAGCAGTACTTC. This encodes CASSLWGLREGEQYF.